This T cell receptor beta chain was profiled in a study of T-cell reconstitution after alpha-beta-depleted transplantation in children. For TCRbeta, the library was prepared with unique molecular identifiers. TCRdb redid the calling of the PCR reads with MiXCR, one entry per CDR3 protein. The sample carries about 110,000 distinct CDR3 sequences, about 9.4% recorded once. General observations from the study: Roughly two months post-transplant, alpha-beta T cells reportedly originated from several hundred graft clones that had expanded. Surviving recipient cells, namely T cells and thymic progenitors, were the source of high day-60 TCRbeta diversity in some patients. Newly generated T cells supplied most T-cell counts and diversity one year post-transplant.

Between the trimmed V and J ends, which lost 6 bases and 1 base, there was a span of 15 bases. The CDR3 sequence is 15 residues long. This clonotype was detected many times. Its antigen remains unidentified. The specimen was PBMCs, collected before TCRalphabeta/CD19-depleted stem cell transplant. The V and J genes are TRBV12-3 or TRBV12-4 and TRBJ1-1; D perhaps matches TRBD1 (5 bases). The source of this sequence is a boy aged 2-9 years with acute lymphoblastic leukemia, due to receive a stem cell transplant. This CDR3 reads CASSRLPGGNTEAFF. In nucleotides, the CDR3 is TGTGCCAGCAGCCGACTTCCGGGGGGGAACACTGAAGCTTTCTTT.